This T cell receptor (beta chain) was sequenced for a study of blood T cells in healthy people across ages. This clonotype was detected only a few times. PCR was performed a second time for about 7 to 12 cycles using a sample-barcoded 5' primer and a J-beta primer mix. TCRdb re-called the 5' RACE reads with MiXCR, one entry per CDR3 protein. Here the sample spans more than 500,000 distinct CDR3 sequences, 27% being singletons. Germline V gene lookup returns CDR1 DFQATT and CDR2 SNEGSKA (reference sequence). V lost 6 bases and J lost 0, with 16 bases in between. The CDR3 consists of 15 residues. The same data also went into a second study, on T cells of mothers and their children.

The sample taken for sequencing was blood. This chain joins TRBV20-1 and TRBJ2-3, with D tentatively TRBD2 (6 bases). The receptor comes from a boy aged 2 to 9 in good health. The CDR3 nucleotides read TGCAGTGCGGAGGGCCGATCGTCCAGCACAGATACGCAGTATTTT. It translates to CSAEGRSSSTDTQYF.